The present TCR beta chain was sequenced within a study of blood T cell repertoires in COVID-19. Study as a whole: There were acute and convalescent COVID-19 samples, and they came from the United States, Italy and Spain.

Germline V lookup: CDR1 MDHEN, CDR2 SYDVKM. The V end lost 2 bases, the J end lost 4 bases, and 14 bases lay between the germline ends. There are 15 residues in the CDR3. Followed over time, Seattle patients had been enrolled while infection was active. Study processing details: Amplification of reference gene primers was used by the study to estimate nucleated cell counts. Sequencing was performed with immunoSEQ multiplex PCR; in TCRdb, only in-frame clones are kept and a portion is missing. V, J and clone size were drawn from that table, and D and trimming were deduced from the DNA. This table has approximately 170,000 clones, 80% to 85% appearing once.

The clonotype originates from a woman between 70 and 85 years old with COVID-19, enrolled during active disease. Material for sequencing was peripheral blood. This chain connects TRBV28 to TRBJ1-2; weak D call: TRBD1 (6 bases). CDR3 residues: CASSLPGTRGYGYTF. CDR3 DNA sequence: TGTGCCAGCAGTTTACCCGGGACAAGAGGCTATGGCTACACCTTC.